The 16 T cell receptor beta chains below were found in one sample sequenced in a study of blood T cell repertoires in COVID-19. Using immunoSEQ multiplex PCR, the repertoire was profiled, and TCRdb retains in-frame clones only, with some absent. The data hold 200,000 to 250,000 clones, with approximately 80% observed a single time. Sequenced input: peripheral blood. All receptors derive from a woman aged 80 or over with acute or convalescent COVID-19.

The J gene is TRBJ2-2, the V gene TRBV5-1, with a possible D match to TRBD1 (7 bases). Germline-derived CDR1 and CDR2 are SGHRS and YFSETQ. Between the trimmed V and J ends, which lost 2 bases and 0 bases, there was a span of 11 bases. This CDR3 is 16 amino acids long. The DNA of the CDR3 is TGCGCCAGCAGCTTCGGCAGGGGGGCGAACACCGGGGAGCTGTTTTTT. Translating gives CASSFGRGANTGELFF.

The chain links TRBV12-3 or TRBV12-4 to TRBJ1-6; no clear D gene. The length of the CDR3 is 13 residues. The V and J ends lost 5 bases and 6 bases respectively, with 8 bases between them. CDR3 DNA: TGTGCCAGCAGTAATACAGCTAATTCACCCCTCCACTTT. Residues: CASSNTANSPLHF.

The V gene is TRBV9, the J gene TRBJ1-1; 7 bases line up with TRBD1. From germline, CDR1 is SGDLS and CDR2 YYNGEE. V shed 5 bases, J shed 4 bases, and the junction held 11 bases outside the gene matches. The CDR3 loop spans 15 amino acids. The CDR3 sequence is CASRPHRGKGTEAFF. CDR3 in DNA: TGTGCCAGCAGACCTCACAGGGGAAAGGGCACTGAAGCTTTCTTT.

The chain links TRBV29-1 to TRBJ1-1, with D possibly TRBD1 on 5 matching bases. CDR3 length equals 13 residues. V lost 4 bases, J lost 0 bases, and 9 bases lay in between. Germline loops: CDR1 SQVTM, CDR2 ANQGSEA. This CDR3 is CSVAGIMNTEAFF. In nucleotides, the CDR3 is TGCAGCGTTGCAGGGATAATGAACACTGAAGCTTTCTTT.

The chain links TRBV7-3 to TRBJ1-5, with D maybe TRBD1 (5 bases). Trimming left V 0 bases short and J 0 bases short, with 6 bases between. CDR1 and CDR2 from the germline V gene are SGHTA and FQGTGA. This CDR3 is 15 amino acids long. The CDR3 DNA reads as TGTGCCAGCAGCTTAACGGGGGGTAGCAATCAGCCCCAGCATTTT. It specifies CASSLTGGSNQPQHF.

The chain joins TRBV5-1 to TRBJ2-5; perhaps TRBD2 as D (6 bases). Per germline, CDR1 SGHRS and CDR2 YFSETQ. Trimming stripped 4 bases from V and 1 base from J, with 11 bases between. This CDR3 comprises 14 residues. The CDR3 here is CASSGGTPQETQYF. DNA for the CDR3: TGCGCCAGCAGCGGAGGGACTCCCCAAGAGACCCAGTACTTC.

The chain combines TRBV7-9 with TRBJ2-5, with D tentatively TRBD2 (7 bases). Germline V gene data show CDR1 as SEHNR and CDR2 as FQNEAQ (reference sequence). This CDR3 comprises 14 residues. Trimming pared 5 bases from V and 4 bases from J, leaving 14 bases between. CDR3: CASSRGGPLETQYF. Here the CDR3 DNA reads TGTGCCAGCAGCAGGGGGGGCCCGTTAGAGACCCAGTACTTC.

The J gene is TRBJ2-3, the V gene TRBV4-1; 7 bases agree with TRBD1. V lost 2 bases to trimming and J lost 7 bases; unmatched junction nucleotides: 12. Germline V gene data show CDR1 as MGHRA and CDR2 as YSYEKL. The CDR3 has 16 residues. The CDR3 here is CASSQPGQTDFNTQYF. Written as DNA, the CDR3 is TGCGCCAGCAGCCAACCGGGACAGACCGACTTTAATACGCAGTATTTT.

The chain links TRBV28 to TRBJ2-2, with a possible D match to TRBD1 (6 bases). The V gene's germline CDR1 is MDHEN and CDR2 SYDVKM. The CDR3 contains 17 residues. V was shortened by 3 bases and J by 1 base, with 15 bases between the two germline ends. The CDR3 region is CASSLRTGTKNTGELFF. DNA for the CDR3: TGTGCCAGCAGTTTGAGAACCGGGACAAAGAACACCGGGGAGCTGTTTTTT. Complete variable domain (other parts from reference TRBV28 and TRBJ2-2): DVKVTQSSRYLVKRTGEKVFLECVQDMDHENMFWYRQDPGLGLRLIYFSYDVKMKEKGDIPEGYSVSREKKERFSLILESASTNQTSMYLCASSLRTGTKNTGELFFGEGSRLTVL.

The chain links TRBV7-2 to TRBJ2-2; 7 bases agree with TRBD1. Trimming cost V 7 bases and J 4 bases; bases outside gene matches: 6. The CDR3 runs to 14 residues. Germline assignment: CDR1 SGHTA and CDR2 FQGNSA. This CDR3 is CASTNRGSTGELFF. CDR3 nucleotides: TGTGCCAGCACAAACAGGGGATCCACCGGGGAGCTGTTTTTT.

V and J are TRBV7-2 and TRBJ1-1; D is perhaps TRBD1 (5 bases). Per germline, CDR1 SGHTA and CDR2 FQGNSA. This CDR3 contains 17 residues. The germline V and J ends were trimmed by 4 bases and 4 bases, with 22 bases remaining between them. The CDR3 region is CASSYHLPRGRGTEAFF. Written as DNA, the CDR3 is TGTGCCAGCAGCTACCATTTACCACGGGGGAGAGGCACTGAAGCTTTCTTT.

The gene calls are TRBV18 and TRBJ1-2; 9 nucleotides agree with TRBD1. Unmatched junction bases numbered 8, after V lost 2 bases and J lost 4 bases. Germline CDR1 is KGHSH and CDR2 is LQKENI. The CDR3 consists of 16 residues. Here the CDR3 reads CASSPGPTGGIYGYTF. CDR3 bases: TGTGCCAGCTCACCAGGACCTACAGGGGGCATCTATGGCTACACCTTC.

V usage is TRBV6-4 and J usage is TRBJ2-1; the match to TRBD1 covers 7 bases. The CDR3 sequence is 13 residues long. Germline V gene lookup returns CDR1 MRHNA and CDR2 SNTAGT. Trimming at V came to 2 bases and at J to 7 bases, leaving 2 bases not matched to a gene. The CDR3 DNA reads as TGTGCCAGCAGTGACGGCAGGGGGAATGAGCAGTTCTTC. Its protein product is CASSDGRGNEQFF.

The chain employs TRBV10-3 and TRBJ2-7; 10 nucleotides agree with TRBD2. Germline CDR1 ENHRY, CDR2 SYGVKD. The CDR3 runs 13 residues. V shed 10 bases and J 6 bases; nucleotides not matched to a gene: 9. CDR3 residues: CATQAGGLGEQYF. The CDR3 coding sequence is TGTGCCACCCAAGCGGGGGGGCTTGGCGAGCAGTACTTC.

This clone has a handful of counts. The rearrangement links TRBV6-5 to TRBJ2-2; TRBD1 matches at 9 bases. The germline V gene encodes CDR1 MNHEY and CDR2 SVGAGI. After removal of 6 bases from V and 10 bases from J, the junction contained 9 bases not matched to a gene. This CDR3 has 14 residues. Here the CDR3 reads CASRTTGGGLELFF. The CDR3, as DNA: TGTGCCAGCAGGACGACAGGGGGTGGTTTGGAGCTGTTTTTT.

This clone was detected only once. The chain recombines TRBV19 with TRBJ1-5; D is perhaps TRBD1 (5 bases). The ends were cut back, 3 bases at V and 1 base at J, with 7 bases in the middle. Germline V gene data show CDR1 as LNHDA and CDR2 as SQIVND (reference sequence). This CDR3 contains 14 residues. CDR3 in amino acids: CASSMRQSNQPQHF. The CDR3 DNA sequence: TGTGCCAGTAGTATGAGACAGAGCAATCAGCCCCAGCATTTT.